This entry lists 9 T cell receptor beta chains sequenced from one sample in a study of T cell repertoires in cytomegalovirus infection. TCRdb used MiXCR to reprocess the reads, holding one entry per CDR3 protein. The sample holds hundreds of thousands of distinct CDR3 sequences, roughly a tenth seen once. What was sequenced was PBMCs. These receptors all come from a human donor in good health (CMV status not recorded). Some clones in this sample may be carry-over from other donors' samples.

The chain has TRBV15 and TRBJ2-2; 8 bases are shared with TRBD1. The length of the CDR3 is 18 residues. Looked up from germline, CDR1 is LNHNV and CDR2 is YYDKDF (reference sequence). V shed 0 bases, J shed 6 bases, and the junction held 12 bases outside the gene matches. The CDR3 is CATSRDDGQGTNSGELFF. The CDR3 DNA reads TGTGCCACCAGCAGAGATGATGGACAGGGAACAAACTCCGGGGAGCTGTTTTTT.

The table lists this clonotype with a few counts. The chain has TRBV6-6 and TRBJ2-1, with a tentative D call TRBD2 (7 bases). Trimming pared 6 bases from V and 6 bases from J, leaving 15 bases between. The CDR3 totals 14 residues. From germline, CDR1 is MNHNY and CDR2 SVGAGI (reference sequence). The CDR3 DNA follows: TGTGCCAGCAGAGAACGGGGGGCTCCCAATGAGCAGTTCTTC. It specifies CASRERGAPNEQFF.

There are a few counts of this clonotype. The CDR3 coding sequence is TGCAGTGCTAGGGGCGATGATAACTATGGCTACACCTTC. It codes for CSARGDDNYGYTF. V and J are TRBV20-1 and TRBJ1-2; D call uncertain. Germline V gives CDR1 DFQATT, CDR2 SNEGSKA (reference sequence). The ends were cut back, 3 bases at V and 1 base at J, with 9 bases in the middle. The CDR3 has 13 amino acids.

The chain couples TRBV6-5 to TRBJ1-3; 7 nucleotides match TRBD1. The J segment lost 2 bases and the V segment lost 0 bases, leaving 1 base of the junction unmatched. The CDR3 is 15 residues long. Looked up from germline, CDR1 is MNHEY and CDR2 is SVGAGI. The CDR3 coding sequence is TGTGCCAGCAGTTACTCGAGGGGGCCTGGAAACACCATATATTTT. It is translated as CASSYSRGPGNTIYF.

The chain carries TRBV6-5 and TRBJ1-3; 9 positions match TRBD1. This CDR3 has 15 residues. V was pared by 6 bases and J by 7 bases, with 10 bases of the junction left unmatched. The V gene's germline CDR1 is MNHEY and CDR2 SVGAGI. DNA for the CDR3: TGTGCCAGCAGGGCGAACAGGGGGCTATCCAACACCATATATTTT. Its translation: CASRANRGLSNTIYF.

This clonotype was picked up many times. The V gene is TRBV7-2, the J gene TRBJ1-2; 7 nucleotides align to TRBD1. The ends lost 5 bases at V and 4 bases at J; junction bases unmatched: 13. Germline V gene data show CDR1 as SGHTA and CDR2 as FQGNSA. The CDR3 runs to 16 residues. CDR3 in amino acids: CASSPDPTGSSYGYTF. Written as DNA, the CDR3 is TGTGCCAGCAGCCCAGACCCGACAGGGTCGAGCTATGGCTACACCTTC.

This clonotype has only a few counts. The chain is built from TRBV10-3 and TRBJ1-2, with TRBD1 matching over 7 bases. The trim removed 6 bases at V and 2 bases at J, leaving 3 bases unmatched. The germline V gene encodes CDR1 ENHRY and CDR2 SYGVKD. The CDR3 is 13 amino acids. CDR3 residues: CAISVDRNYGYTF. In nucleotides, the CDR3 is TGTGCCATCAGCGTGGACAGGAACTATGGCTACACCTTC.

The sample holds many counts of this clonotype. The chain couples TRBV20-1 to TRBJ1-5; D is perhaps TRBD1 (6 bases). The V gene's germline CDR1 is DFQATT and CDR2 SNEGSKA (reference sequence). This CDR3 has 16 residues. Deletions cut 0 bases from V and 0 bases from J, with 12 bases between. The DNA for the CDR3 is TGCAGTGCTAGAGAATCAGGGGAGAATAGCAATCAGCCCCAGCATTTT. As protein: CSARESGENSNQPQHF.

This clonotype has only a few counts. The rearrangement links TRBV28 to TRBJ1-6; D gene ambiguous. Germline CDR1 and CDR2: MDHEN and SYDVKM. V was shortened by 3 bases and J by 12 bases, with 12 bases between the two germline ends. The CDR3 runs 13 residues. The CDR3 sequence is CASSFRALGPLHF. In nucleotides, the CDR3 is TGTGCCAGCAGTTTCCGGGCCCTGGGACCCCTCCACTTT.